The rows below give T cell receptor beta chains drawn from one sample of a study of T cell repertoires in cytomegalovirus infection. TCRdb re-analysed the reads in MiXCR, keeping a single row per CDR3 protein. In the table there are some 250,000 distinct CDR3 sequences, approximately 9.2% of which are singletons. Sequenced material: PBMCs. These receptors were obtained from a human donor in good health (CMV status not recorded). Some clones in this sample may be carry-over from other donors' samples. Both conserved end residues are trimmed from each CDR3. The order of the fields is J gene, clone size, V gene, CDR3 protein. Not all rows give a size; the values are once, few, many and, for expanded clones, a class.

j_gene: TRBJ1-1; abundance: many; v_gene: TRBV7-2; CDR3aa: ASSPSGFPTGGSRYTEAF
j_gene: TRBJ1-5; abundance: many; v_gene: TRBV7-2; CDR3aa: ASSPAGSNQPQH
j_gene: TRBJ2-5; abundance: few; v_gene: TRBV7-2; CDR3aa: ASSFSGTRVQETQY
j_gene: TRBJ2-7; abundance: many; v_gene: TRBV7-8; CDR3aa: ASIPNEGPQQY
j_gene: TRBJ1-5; abundance: many; v_gene: TRBV7-8; CDR3aa: ASRVRFDQPQH
j_gene: TRBJ1-4; abundance: -; v_gene: TRBV7-6; CDR3aa: ASSSLQRSTNEKLF
j_gene: TRBJ1-1; abundance: many; v_gene: TRBV19; CDR3aa: ASYDNRVRGTEAF
j_gene: TRBJ2-5; abundance: many; v_gene: TRBV5-4; CDR3aa: ASSTPGTIPY
j_gene: TRBJ1-2; abundance: few; v_gene: TRBV7-9; CDR3aa: ASSHLQGPLGYT
j_gene: TRBJ2-7; abundance: many; v_gene: TRBV7-2; CDR3aa: ASSNSGGVYEQY
j_gene: TRBJ1-3; abundance: few; v_gene: TRBV7-2; CDR3aa: ASSPQDRAGNTIY
j_gene: TRBJ1-2; abundance: -; v_gene: TRBV18; CDR3aa: ASSPGPGGSYGYT
j_gene: TRBJ2-1; abundance: few; v_gene: TRBV27; CDR3aa: ASSIGGRENEQF
j_gene: TRBJ2-1; abundance: few; v_gene: TRBV6-6; CDR3aa: ASSYSRAGLAHEQF
j_gene: TRBJ2-7; abundance: many; v_gene: TRBV7-2; CDR3aa: ASSLDRTGGYEQY
j_gene: TRBJ1-4; abundance: many; v_gene: TRBV20-1; CDR3aa: SASSWTPLGEKLF
j_gene: TRBJ2-1; abundance: many; v_gene: TRBV6-6; CDR3aa: ASRGGGLASSYNEQF
j_gene: TRBJ2-1; abundance: many; v_gene: TRBV6-5; CDR3aa: ASANTGTGYNEQF
j_gene: TRBJ2-3; abundance: many; v_gene: TRBV7-2; CDR3aa: ASSNPGTSGRGTQY
j_gene: TRBJ2-7; abundance: many; v_gene: TRBV6-2/TRBV6-3; CDR3aa: ASSYRRQGADEQY
j_gene: TRBJ1-1; abundance: -; v_gene: TRBV20-1; CDR3aa: SARVIGGLPSDTEAF
j_gene: TRBJ1-5; abundance: few; v_gene: TRBV11-2; CDR3aa: ASSRLRGMGQPQH
j_gene: TRBJ2-1; abundance: -; v_gene: TRBV29-1; CDR3aa: SVRNNEQF
j_gene: TRBJ1-2; abundance: medium-sized; v_gene: TRBV7-2; CDR3aa: ASSRDAGNYGYT
j_gene: TRBJ1-5; abundance: few; v_gene: TRBV4-2; CDR3aa: ASSQNGFSGQPQH
j_gene: TRBJ2-1; abundance: many; v_gene: TRBV7-8; CDR3aa: ASSSRGIEQF
j_gene: TRBJ1-1; abundance: many; v_gene: TRBV7-2; CDR3aa: ASSRDRMNTEAF
j_gene: TRBJ2-7; abundance: many; v_gene: TRBV7-9; CDR3aa: ASSLGLAGDEQY
j_gene: TRBJ2-2; abundance: -; v_gene: TRBV12-3/TRBV12-4; CDR3aa: ASSSGQGGTGELF
j_gene: TRBJ2-5; abundance: many; v_gene: TRBV7-2; CDR3aa: ASSRMWETQY
j_gene: TRBJ2-7; abundance: -; v_gene: TRBV20-1; CDR3aa: SHTRGNPYEQY
j_gene: TRBJ2-7; abundance: many; v_gene: TRBV12-3/TRBV12-4; CDR3aa: ASSSSHEQY
j_gene: TRBJ1-2; abundance: many; v_gene: TRBV28; CDR3aa: ASSLKGDGYT
j_gene: TRBJ1-1; abundance: many; v_gene: TRBV7-9; CDR3aa: ASSYRGETEAF
j_gene: TRBJ2-5; abundance: -; v_gene: TRBV30; CDR3aa: AWRQDPETQY
j_gene: TRBJ2-2; abundance: few; v_gene: TRBV6-1; CDR3aa: ASSPRTSGIGGGELF
j_gene: TRBJ2-1; abundance: many; v_gene: TRBV7-2; CDR3aa: ASSSRVGFSNEQF
j_gene: TRBJ2-2; abundance: many; v_gene: TRBV7-2; CDR3aa: ASSSRGPRVGGELF
j_gene: TRBJ1-1; abundance: -; v_gene: TRBV12-5; CDR3aa: ASGSPLGGRSDTEAF
j_gene: TRBJ1-5; abundance: many; v_gene: TRBV10-2; CDR3aa: ASSPTDSNQPQH
j_gene: TRBJ2-7; abundance: many; v_gene: TRBV11-2; CDR3aa: ASSLAGTSPYEQY
j_gene: TRBJ1-2; abundance: many; v_gene: TRBV7-2; CDR3aa: ASSLGTGRPYGYT
j_gene: TRBJ1-6; abundance: -; v_gene: TRBV6-6; CDR3aa: ASSYSRGIGTGHNSPLH
j_gene: TRBJ2-7; abundance: -; v_gene: TRBV18; CDR3aa: ASSPPNRDTT
j_gene: TRBJ1-1; abundance: many; v_gene: TRBV20-1; CDR3aa: SARDTKGPTQNTEAF
j_gene: TRBJ2-3; abundance: -; v_gene: TRBV18; CDR3aa: ASSLTTPTTMADTQY
j_gene: TRBJ2-1; abundance: -; v_gene: TRBV11-2; CDR3aa: ASSLARTSGSSYNEQF
j_gene: TRBJ2-5; abundance: -; v_gene: TRBV20-1; CDR3aa: SVPGLPGRQETQY